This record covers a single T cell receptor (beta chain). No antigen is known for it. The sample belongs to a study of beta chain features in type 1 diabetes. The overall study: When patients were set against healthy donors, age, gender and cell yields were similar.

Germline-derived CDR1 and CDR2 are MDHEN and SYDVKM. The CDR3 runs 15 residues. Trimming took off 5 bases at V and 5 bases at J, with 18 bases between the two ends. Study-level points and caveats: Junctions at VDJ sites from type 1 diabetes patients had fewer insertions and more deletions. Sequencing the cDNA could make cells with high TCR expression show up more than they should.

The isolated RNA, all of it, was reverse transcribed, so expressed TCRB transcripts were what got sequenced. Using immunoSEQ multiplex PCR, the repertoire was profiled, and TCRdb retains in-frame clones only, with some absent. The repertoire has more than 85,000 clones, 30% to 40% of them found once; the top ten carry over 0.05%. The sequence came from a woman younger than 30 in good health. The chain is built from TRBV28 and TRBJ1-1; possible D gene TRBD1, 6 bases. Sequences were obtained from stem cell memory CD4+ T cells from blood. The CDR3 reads CASSLYRVLRTEAFF. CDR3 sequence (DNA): TGTGCCAGCAGTCTATACAGGGTCTTACGAACTGAAGCTTTCTTT.